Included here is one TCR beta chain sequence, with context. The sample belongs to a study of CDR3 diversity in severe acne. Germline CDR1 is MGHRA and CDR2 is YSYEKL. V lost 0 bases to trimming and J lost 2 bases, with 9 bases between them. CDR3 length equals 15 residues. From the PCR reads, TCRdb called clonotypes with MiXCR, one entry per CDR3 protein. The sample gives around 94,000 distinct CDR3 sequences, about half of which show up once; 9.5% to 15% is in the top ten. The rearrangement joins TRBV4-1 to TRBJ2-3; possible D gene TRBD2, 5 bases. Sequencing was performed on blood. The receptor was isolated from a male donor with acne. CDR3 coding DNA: TGCGCCAGCAGCCAAGAAGGCGGGCTCACAGATACGCAGTATTTT. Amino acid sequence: CASSQEGGLTDTQYF.